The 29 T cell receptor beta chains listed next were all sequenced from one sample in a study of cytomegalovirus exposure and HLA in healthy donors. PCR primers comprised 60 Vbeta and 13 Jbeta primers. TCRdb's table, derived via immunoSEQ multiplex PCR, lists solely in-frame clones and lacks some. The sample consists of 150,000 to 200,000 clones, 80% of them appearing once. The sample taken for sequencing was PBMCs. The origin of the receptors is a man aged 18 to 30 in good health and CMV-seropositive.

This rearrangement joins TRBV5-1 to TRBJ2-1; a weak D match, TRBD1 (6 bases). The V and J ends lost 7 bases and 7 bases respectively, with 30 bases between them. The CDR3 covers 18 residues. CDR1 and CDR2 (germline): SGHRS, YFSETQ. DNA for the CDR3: TGCGCCAGCCAGGCTTTCTTAAGGGGCACAGGGACCTCAAATGAGCAGTTCTTC. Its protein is CASQAFLRGTGTSNEQFF. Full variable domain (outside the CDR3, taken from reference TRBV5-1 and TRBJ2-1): KAGVTQTPRYLIKTRGQQVTLSCSPISGHRSVSWYQQTPGQGLQFLFEYFSETQRNKGNFPGRFSGRQFSNSRSEMNVSTLELGDSALYLCASQAFLRGTGTSNEQFFGPGTRLTVL.

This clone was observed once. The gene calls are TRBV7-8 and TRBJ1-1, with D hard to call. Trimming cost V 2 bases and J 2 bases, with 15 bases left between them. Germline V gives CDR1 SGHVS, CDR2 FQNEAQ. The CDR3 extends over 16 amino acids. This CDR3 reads CASSLYDAGGNTEAFF. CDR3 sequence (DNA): TGTGCCAGCAGCTTATATGATGCGGGAGGTAACACTGAAGCTTTCTTT.

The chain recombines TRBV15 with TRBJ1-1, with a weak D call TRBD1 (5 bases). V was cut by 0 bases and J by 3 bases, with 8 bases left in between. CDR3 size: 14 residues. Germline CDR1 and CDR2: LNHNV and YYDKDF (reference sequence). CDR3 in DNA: TGTGCCACCAGCAGAGATCCGGGGGACACTGAAGCTTTCTTT. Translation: CATSRDPGDTEAFF.

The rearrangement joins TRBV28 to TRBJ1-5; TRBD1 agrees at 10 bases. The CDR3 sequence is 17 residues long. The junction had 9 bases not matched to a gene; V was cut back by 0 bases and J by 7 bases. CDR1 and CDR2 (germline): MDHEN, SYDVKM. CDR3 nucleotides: TGTGCCAGCAGTTTATGGGGTGGACAGGGGGTTGGGCAGCCCCAGCATTTT. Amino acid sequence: CASSLWGGQGVGQPQHF.

The CDR3 bases are TGTGCCACCAGCAGCAGGGCTAAAAATGAAGCTTTCTTT. Translating it yields CATSSRAKNEAFF. The rearrangement joins TRBV15 to TRBJ1-1; possibly TRBD1 for D (5 bases). The CDR3 has 13 amino acids. Germline CDR1 and CDR2: LNHNV and YYDKDF (reference sequence). V gave up 3 bases and J gave up 7 bases, with 12 bases separating them.

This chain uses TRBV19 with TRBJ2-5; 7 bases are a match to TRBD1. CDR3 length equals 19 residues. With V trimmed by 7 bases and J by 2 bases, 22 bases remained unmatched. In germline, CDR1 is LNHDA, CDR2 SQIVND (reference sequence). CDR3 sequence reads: CASTAETGLGNPLQETQYF. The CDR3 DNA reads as TGTGCCAGTACCGCCGAGACAGGGTTAGGGAACCCCCTTCAAGAGACCCAGTACTTC.

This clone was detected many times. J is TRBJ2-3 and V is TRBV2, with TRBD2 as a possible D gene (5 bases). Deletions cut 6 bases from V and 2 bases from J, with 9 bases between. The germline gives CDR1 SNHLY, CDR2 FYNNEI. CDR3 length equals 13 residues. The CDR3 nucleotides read TGTGCCAGCAGGGGAGAGAACACAGATACGCAGTATTTT. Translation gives CASRGENTDTQYF.

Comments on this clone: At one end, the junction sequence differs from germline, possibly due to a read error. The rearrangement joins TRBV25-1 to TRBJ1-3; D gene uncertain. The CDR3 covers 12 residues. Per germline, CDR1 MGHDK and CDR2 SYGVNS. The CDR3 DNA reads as TGTGCCTTAAGAAGCTCTGGAGACACCATATATTTT. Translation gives CALRSSGDTIYF.

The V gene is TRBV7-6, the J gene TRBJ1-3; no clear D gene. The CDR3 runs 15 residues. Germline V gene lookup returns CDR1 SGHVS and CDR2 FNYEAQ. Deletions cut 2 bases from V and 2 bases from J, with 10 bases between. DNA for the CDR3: TGTGCCAGCAGCTTACCCGGCAGCGCTGGAAACACCATATATTTT. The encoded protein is CASSLPGSAGNTIYF. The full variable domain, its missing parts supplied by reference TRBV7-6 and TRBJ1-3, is GAGVSQSPRYKVTKRGQDVALRCDPISGHVSLYWYRQALGQGPEFLTYFNYEAQQDKSGLPNDRFSAERPEGSISTLTIQRTEQRDSAMYRCASSLPGSAGNTIYFGEGSWLTVV.

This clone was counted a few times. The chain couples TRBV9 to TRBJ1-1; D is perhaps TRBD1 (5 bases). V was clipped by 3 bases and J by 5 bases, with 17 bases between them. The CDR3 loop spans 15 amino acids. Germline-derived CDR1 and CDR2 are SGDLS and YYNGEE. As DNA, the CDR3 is TGTGCCAGCAGCGCAACCGGGGCGGAGGGGACTGAAGCTTTCTTT. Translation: CASSATGAEGTEAFF.

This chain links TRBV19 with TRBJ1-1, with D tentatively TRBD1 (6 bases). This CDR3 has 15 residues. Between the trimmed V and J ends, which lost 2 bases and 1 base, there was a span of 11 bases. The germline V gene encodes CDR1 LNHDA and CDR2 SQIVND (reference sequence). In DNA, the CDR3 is TGTGCCAGTAGTATATGGGGGGGCGGGAACACTGAAGCTTTCTTT. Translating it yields CASSIWGGGNTEAFF.

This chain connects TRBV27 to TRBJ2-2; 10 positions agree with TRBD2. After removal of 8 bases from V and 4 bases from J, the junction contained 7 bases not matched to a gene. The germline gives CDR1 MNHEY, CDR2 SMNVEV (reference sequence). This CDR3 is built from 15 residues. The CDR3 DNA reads TGTGCCAGCTGGCGAGCGGGAGGGAGCACCGGGGAGCTGTTTTTT. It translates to CASWRAGGSTGELFF.

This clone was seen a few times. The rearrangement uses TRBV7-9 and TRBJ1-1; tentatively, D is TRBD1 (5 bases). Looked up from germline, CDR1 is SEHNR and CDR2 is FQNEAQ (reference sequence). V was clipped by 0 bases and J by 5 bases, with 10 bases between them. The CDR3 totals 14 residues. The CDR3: CASSLAIKGTEAFF. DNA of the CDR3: TGTGCCAGCAGCTTAGCGATAAAGGGGACTGAAGCTTTCTTT.

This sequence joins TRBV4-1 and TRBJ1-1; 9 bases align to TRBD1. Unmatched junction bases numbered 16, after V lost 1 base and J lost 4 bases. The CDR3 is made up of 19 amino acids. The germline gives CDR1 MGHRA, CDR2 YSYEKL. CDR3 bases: TGCGCCAGCAGCCAAGGGGTCTGGACAGGGGCCGGAGGTGGCACTGAAGCTTTCTTT. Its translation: CASSQGVWTGAGGGTEAFF.

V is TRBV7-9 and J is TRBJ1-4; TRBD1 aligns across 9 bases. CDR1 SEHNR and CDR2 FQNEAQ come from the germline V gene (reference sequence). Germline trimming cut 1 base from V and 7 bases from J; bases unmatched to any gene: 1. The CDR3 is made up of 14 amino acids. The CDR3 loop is CASSLGQGGEKLFF. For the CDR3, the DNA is TGTGCCAGCAGCTTAGGACAGGGGGGTGAAAAACTGTTTTTT.

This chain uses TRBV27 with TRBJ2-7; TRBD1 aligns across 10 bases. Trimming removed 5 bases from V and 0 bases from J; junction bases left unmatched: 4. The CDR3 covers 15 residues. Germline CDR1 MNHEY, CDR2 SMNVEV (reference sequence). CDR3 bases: TGTGCCAGCAGTATTCGGGACAGGGGCTCCTACGAGCAGTACTTC. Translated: CASSIRDRGSYEQYF.

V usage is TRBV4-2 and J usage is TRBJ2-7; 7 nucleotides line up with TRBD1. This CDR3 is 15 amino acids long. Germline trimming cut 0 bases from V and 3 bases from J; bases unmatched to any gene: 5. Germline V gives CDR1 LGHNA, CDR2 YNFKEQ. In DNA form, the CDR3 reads TGTGCCAGCAGCCAAGAAGGGGGCAAGTACTACGAGCAGTACTTC. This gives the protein CASSQEGGKYYEQYF.

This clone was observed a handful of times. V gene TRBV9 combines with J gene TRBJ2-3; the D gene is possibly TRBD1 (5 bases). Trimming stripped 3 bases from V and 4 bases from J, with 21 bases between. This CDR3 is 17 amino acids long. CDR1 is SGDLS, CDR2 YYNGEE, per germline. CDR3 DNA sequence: TGTGCCAGCAGCGATTCCGTTATTATGACAGAACCAGATACGCAGTATTTT. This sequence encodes CASSDSVIMTEPDTQYF.

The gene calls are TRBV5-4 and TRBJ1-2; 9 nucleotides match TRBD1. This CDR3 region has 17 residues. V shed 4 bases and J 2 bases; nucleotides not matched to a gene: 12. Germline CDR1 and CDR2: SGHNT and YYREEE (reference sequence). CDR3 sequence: CASSGFLQGATNYGYTF. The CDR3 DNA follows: TGTGCCAGCAGCGGTTTTTTACAGGGGGCAACGAACTATGGCTACACCTTC.

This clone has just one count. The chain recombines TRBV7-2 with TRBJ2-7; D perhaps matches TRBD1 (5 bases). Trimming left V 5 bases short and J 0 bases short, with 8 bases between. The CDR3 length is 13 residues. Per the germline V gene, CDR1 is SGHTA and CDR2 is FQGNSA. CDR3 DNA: TGTGCCAGCAGCGCTGGGGCCTCCTACGAGCAGTACTTC. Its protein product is CASSAGASYEQYF.

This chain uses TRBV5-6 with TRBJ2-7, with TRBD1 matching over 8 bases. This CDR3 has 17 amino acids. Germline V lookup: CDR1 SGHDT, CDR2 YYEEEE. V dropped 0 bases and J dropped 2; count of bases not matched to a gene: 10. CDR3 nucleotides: TGTGCCAGCAGCTTGGGTGTCGTCGGGACAGGCCCCTACGAGCAGTACTTC. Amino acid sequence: CASSLGVVGTGPYEQYF.

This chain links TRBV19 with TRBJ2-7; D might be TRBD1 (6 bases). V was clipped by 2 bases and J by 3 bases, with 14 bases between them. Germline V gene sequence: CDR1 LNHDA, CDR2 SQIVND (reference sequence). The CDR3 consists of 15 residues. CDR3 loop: CASSITRTELYEQYF. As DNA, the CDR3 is TGTGCCAGTAGTATAACCAGGACAGAACTCTACGAGCAGTACTTC. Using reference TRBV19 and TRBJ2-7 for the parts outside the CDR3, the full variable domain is DGGITQSPKYLFRKEGQNVTLSCEQNLNHDAMYWYRQDPGQGLRLIYYSQIVNDFQKGDIAEGYSVSREKKESFPLTVTSAQKNPTAFYLCASSITRTELYEQYFGPGTRLTVT.

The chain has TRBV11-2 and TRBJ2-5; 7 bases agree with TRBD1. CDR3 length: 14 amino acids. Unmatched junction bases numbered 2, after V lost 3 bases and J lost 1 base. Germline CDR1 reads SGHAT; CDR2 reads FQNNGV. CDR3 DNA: TGTGCCAGCAGCTTTACAGGGGCCCAAGAGACCCAGTACTTC. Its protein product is CASSFTGAQETQYF. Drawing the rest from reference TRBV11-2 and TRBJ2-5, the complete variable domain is EAGVAQSPRYKIIEKRQSVAFWCNPISGHATLYWYQQILGQGPKLLIQFQNNGVVDDSQLPKDRFSAERLKGVDSTLKIQPAKLEDSAVYLCASSFTGAQETQYFGPGTRLLVL.

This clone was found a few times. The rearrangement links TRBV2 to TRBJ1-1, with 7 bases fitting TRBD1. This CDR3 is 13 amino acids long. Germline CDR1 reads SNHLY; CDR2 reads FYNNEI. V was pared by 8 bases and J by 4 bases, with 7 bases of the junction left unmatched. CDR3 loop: CASGNRGGTEAFF. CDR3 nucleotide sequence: TGTGCCAGCGGGAACAGGGGCGGCACTGAAGCTTTCTTT.

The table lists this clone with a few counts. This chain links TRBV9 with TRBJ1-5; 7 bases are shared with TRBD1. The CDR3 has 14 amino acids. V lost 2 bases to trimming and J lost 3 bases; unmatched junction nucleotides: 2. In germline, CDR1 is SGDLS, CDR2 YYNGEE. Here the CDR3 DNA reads TGTGCCAGCAGCGTGACAGGGAACAATCAGCCCCAGCATTTT. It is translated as CASSVTGNNQPQHF.

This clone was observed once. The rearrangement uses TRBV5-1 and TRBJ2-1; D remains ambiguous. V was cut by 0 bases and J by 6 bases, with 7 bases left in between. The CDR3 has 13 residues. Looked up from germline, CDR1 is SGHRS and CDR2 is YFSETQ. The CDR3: CASSLAVVNEQFF. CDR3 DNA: TGCGCCAGCAGCTTGGCCGTAGTCAATGAGCAGTTCTTC.

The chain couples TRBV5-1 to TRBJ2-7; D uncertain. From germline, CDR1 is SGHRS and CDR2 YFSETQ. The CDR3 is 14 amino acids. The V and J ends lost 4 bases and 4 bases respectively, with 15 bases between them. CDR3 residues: CASSQARPGYEQYF. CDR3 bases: TGCGCCAGCAGCCAGGCCAGGCCCGGATACGAGCAGTACTTC. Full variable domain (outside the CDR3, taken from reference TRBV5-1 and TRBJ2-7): KAGVTQTPRYLIKTRGQQVTLSCSPISGHRSVSWYQQTPGQGLQFLFEYFSETQRNKGNFPGRFSGRQFSNSRSEMNVSTLELGDSALYLCASSQARPGYEQYFGPGTRLTVT.

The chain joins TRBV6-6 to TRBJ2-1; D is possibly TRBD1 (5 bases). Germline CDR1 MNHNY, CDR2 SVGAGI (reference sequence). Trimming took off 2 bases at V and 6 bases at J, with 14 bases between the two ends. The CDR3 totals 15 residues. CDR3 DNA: TGTGCCAGCAGTTACAGGGGCAGGGTCGTCAATGAGCAGTTCTTC. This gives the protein CASSYRGRVVNEQFF.

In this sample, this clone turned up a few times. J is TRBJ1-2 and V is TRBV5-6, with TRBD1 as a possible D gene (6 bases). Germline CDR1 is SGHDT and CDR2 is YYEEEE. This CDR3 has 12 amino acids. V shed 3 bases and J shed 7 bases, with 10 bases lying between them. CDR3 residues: CASSSLGAGYTF. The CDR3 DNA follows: TGTGCCAGCAGCTCGTTGGGGGCTGGCTACACCTTC.